Detailed here is one TCR beta chain. Its antigen is currently not known. Base qualities are not at hand, and no much larger clone is one base apart. This sample was included in a study of cytomegalovirus exposure and HLA in healthy donors (dated by TCRdb to the late 2010s). The study in broad terms: An earlier analysis of around 600 of the donors reported more than 250 Gb of sequence data and approximately 110 million unique TCR beta sequences from roughly 180 million T cells. An early release that covered more than 550 HLA-typed donors contained approximately 300 gigabases of sequencing data and 75 million to 100 million unique TCR sequences. Of the roughly 400 genotyped donors, over 65% fell in the genetic ancestry cluster associated with self-reported Caucasian donors. The aim of the study was to test whether cataloging public T cell receptors could identify signatures of past pathogen exposure. The T cell repertoires of 666 subjects were profiled by immunosequencing and related to cytomegalovirus serostatus. In addition to the first cohort of around 670 subjects, a separate validation cohort of approximately 120 different subjects was used. To predict cytomegalovirus infection status, the study combined high-throughput TCR immunosequencing, statistical association of individual TCRs with disease status, and machine learning. A later analysis re-examined previously published TCR beta repertoires from about 700 donors and added high-resolution HLA genotyping to investigate patterns of TCR occurrence. The later analysis used no new phenotypic data to find candidate immune exposures, relying instead on TCR beta sequences and their occurrence across donors. To decide whether each TCR beta V gene segment behaved as functional or pseudogenic, an earlier analysis of several hundred of the donors relied on high-throughput TCR beta sequencing. Donor age, sex, ethnicity and CMV serostatus were compiled together with the repertoire data. A later genetic analysis took genome-wide SNP genotypes for about 60% of the roughly 670 donors and used that subset as a discovery cohort. Every repertoire in the discovery cohort had been generated on one and the same sequencing platform. Class I and class II HLA loci were covered by the typing at four-digit resolution. The number of donors typed differed by locus, with about 629-630 for A, B, C, DRB1 and DQB1, 522 for DQA1, 600 to 610 for DPA1, and some 440 for DPB1. Several DR-DQ haplotypes were handled as single units for association and clustering because linkage in the cohort was strong. On average, around 200,000 unique TCR beta nucleotide sequences were sequenced per donor among some 420 genotyped donors of the cohort, with roughly 18% of those sequences being non-productive. Study-wide conclusions, independent of this receptor: Most TCR sequences were observed very rarely across donors, whereas some public TCRs were present in many individuals. Correlated functional status among segregating V segments might be attributable to linkage disequilibrium, but an unknown experimental factor could not be ruled out. Cytomegalovirus status was reported to be diagnosed by the classifier with high specificity and sensitivity in both the original and validation cohorts. According to the authors, the approach could potentially be generalized to other disease states and immunological phenotypes. In a later analysis, most CMV-associated TCR beta chains were found to appear HLA-restricted, with HLA associations seemingly driven largely by CMV exposure. A further reported finding was that TCR beta sequences accurately predicted the HLA-A and HLA-B alleles for most subjects in the first cohort. Compared with equally common non-associated chains, HLA-associated TCR beta chains in a later analysis were more clonally expanded and had lower generation probabilities. The study gave a list of about 160 TCR beta chains associated with cytomegalovirus. In a later analysis, the rate of TCR association differed among HLA loci, with DRB1 alleles having the most associated TCRs and HLA-C alleles having the fewest. In an earlier analysis of 587 of the donors, most TCR beta V segments appeared in productive rearrangements about 87% or about 30% of the time, broadly matching IMGT annotations. In a later analysis, around 17,000 TCR beta sequences were associated with specific HLA alleles at a false discovery rate of 0.05. HLA typing was unavailable for some donors at each locus, so association tests used only the typed subset. Roughly uniform sequencing depth across donors was assumed in presence/absence analyses, although this assumption may not hold. A later genetic analysis associated a missense DCLRE1C variant with V-gene and J-gene trimming of TCR beta chains, and an independent cohort replicated the association. A later analysis reported that several top co-occurrence clusters appeared linked to parvovirus B19, influenza, CMV and Epstein-Barr virus. A few of the identified cytomegalovirus-associated TCR beta chains were confirmed in vitro to be specific for cytomegalovirus antigens. When HLA alleles, especially DR and DQ, strongly co-occurred, attributing TCR associations to individual alleles was difficult. The earlier analysis of fewer than 750 of the donors excluded roughly 17 rarely observed V segments, including chromosome 9 orphons, because counts were too low. A cluster of highly shared sequence variants was judged likely to be a technical artifact of the sequencing pipeline. Some IMGT-functional V segments, including TRBV6-2 and TRBV6-3, could not be told apart with the 87-base-pair reads, so those segments were excluded. In this cohort, only TCR beta chains were sequenced, and detectable features were limited by the absence of alpha or paired-chain data. Immune exposure information for the cohort was limited to CMV serostatus. According to a later genetic analysis, donors in an Asian-associated ancestry cluster had fewer N-insertions in productive TCRs than the roughly 660-donor mean.

The library came from the immunoSEQ multiplex PCR assay. For the multiplex PCR, a mixture combining 60 forward primers for TCR Vbeta segments and 13 reverse primers for TCR Jbeta segments was used. The CDR3 region of rearranged TCR beta genes was amplified from genomic DNA by a multiplex PCR assay. On the Illumina HiSeq System, the amplified TCR beta libraries were sequenced as 87-base-pair reads. The authors' analysis ran thus. Across the 640 or so repertoires, a later analysis counted roughly 84 million unique TCR beta chains, 9.5 million to 12 million of which were shared by at least two donors. Raw reads were error-corrected and collapsed into unique sequences with a nearest-neighbor algorithm that merged closely related sequences to remove PCR and sequencing errors. V, D and J gene segments were assigned by aligning CDR3 sequences to IMGT reference sequences. Each retained sequence needed at least a six-nucleotide match to both a V gene segment and a J gene segment. Rearrangements were classified as productive when the CDR3 lacked stop codons and remained in frame with V and J, and all other rearrangements were classified as non-productive. CDR3 was defined according to IMGT convention as the region running from the second conserved V-encoded cysteine to the conserved J-encoded phenylalanine. In an earlier analysis of around 570 of the donors, sequences lacking an unambiguous match to a single V gene segment were excluded. In an earlier analysis of 587 of the donors, a V segment was called functional when productive rearrangements were above 56.7%, and segregating when the standard deviation between donors exceeded 5%. A statistical classification framework was built to diagnose cytomegalovirus status from the catalog of TCR beta chain sequences. In a later analysis, TCR nucleotide sequences were compared against IMGT/GENE-DB human TR gene sequences so that V and J genes could be assigned. The TCRdist pipeline was used in a later analysis to assign CDR3 sequences and most-parsimonious VDJ recombination scenarios. In a later analysis, each TCR beta chain was defined by its CDR3 amino acid sequence together with its V-gene family, and reads lacking a unique V-gene family were excluded. In a later analysis, approximately 640 highly shared, low-generation-probability nucleotide sequences were removed to address suspected cross-contamination and a sequencing artifact. For each public chain, a later analysis derived a clonal expansion index from normalized ranks of inferred template counts within each repertoire. A later analysis computed generation probabilities with a VDJ recombination model fitted to out-of-frame rearrangements, and checked the results against IGoR. Hypergeometric tests were used in a later analysis to score TCR-TCR, TCR-HLA and TCR-CMV co-occurrence, with a repertoire-size bias correction applied to the TCR pairs. In a later analysis, false discovery rates were estimated by permuting HLA or CMV assignments 20 times. In a later analysis, co-occurring TCRs were grouped with DBSCAN, and TCRdist sequence similarity was added when clustering was performed within HLA-allele-positive subsets. Co-occurrence clustering excluded repertoires with fewer than 30,000 or more than 120,000 public chains, plus five with anomalous nucleotide sharing. TCRdb limited this immuneACCESS table to in-frame rearrangements with V and J called. A share of clones is missing; checked studies link under half to unresolved V genes, and the rest is unexplained. The V and J calls and the clone size are those of that table, but D and trimming were determined from the DNA. The sample profile shows 110,000 or so clones; 70% to 80% of them were found once. The leading ten clones occupy 15% to 20% of the sample.

Based on the germline V gene, the CDR1 and CDR2 sequences are KGHSH and LQKENI. Clipping removes 3 bases from V and 2 bases from J, with 6 as the unmatched junction base count. The CDR3 numbers 15 residues from cysteine through phenylalanine. Here the CDR3 DNA is all that survives: 45 bases in frame from base 1. The cohort was made up of around 720 healthy bone marrow donors. Cohort members were all nominally healthy when sampled, although unrecorded immune exposures were likely present. The donor tested CMV seropositive, placing the donor among the 250 to 350 seropositive members of the cohort. Each donor provided a peripheral blood sample, and peripheral blood mononuclear cells were used for TCR beta sequencing. The Qiagen DNeasy Blood Extraction Kit was used to extract genomic DNA from the blood cell samples.

Sequenced material: PBMCs. The rearranged chain carries TRBV18 and TRBJ2-7; TRBD2 fits 8 bases in the junction. This TCR was recovered from a man over 45 in good health and CMV-seropositive. The CDR3 region reads CASSPPEGLAYEQYF. The bases read TGTGCCAGCTCACCTCCCGAGGGACTAGCCTACGAGCAGTACTTC.